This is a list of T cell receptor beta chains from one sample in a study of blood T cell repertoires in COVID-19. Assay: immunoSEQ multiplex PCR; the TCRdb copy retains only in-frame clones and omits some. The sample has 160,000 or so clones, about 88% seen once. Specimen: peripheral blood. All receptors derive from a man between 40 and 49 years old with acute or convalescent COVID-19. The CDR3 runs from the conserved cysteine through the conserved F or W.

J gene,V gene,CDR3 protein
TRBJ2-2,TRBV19,CAIRDRATGELFF
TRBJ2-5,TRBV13,CASSFTSGGQETQYF
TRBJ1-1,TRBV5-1,CASSLAPRGPATEAFF
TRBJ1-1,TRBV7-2,CASSLGREYTEAFF
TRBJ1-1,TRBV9,CASSPGHQNTEAFF
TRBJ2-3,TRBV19,CASSAISRGLVDTQYF
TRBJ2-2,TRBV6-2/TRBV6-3,CASSRPGAGELFF
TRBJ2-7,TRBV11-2,CASSSNSGSGEQYF
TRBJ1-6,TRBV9,CASSVEGQYNSPLHF
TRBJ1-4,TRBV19,CASSRGQYNEKLFF
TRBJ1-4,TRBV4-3,CASSQDLRGVEKLFF
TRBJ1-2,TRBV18,CASSPYGADYGYTF
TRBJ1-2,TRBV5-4,CASSARGAGRGYTF
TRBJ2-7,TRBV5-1,CASSFLVGYEQYF
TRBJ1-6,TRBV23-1,CASSLGGENSPLHF
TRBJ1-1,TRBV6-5,CASSYSERAMTAFFF
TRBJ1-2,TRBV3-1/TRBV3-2,CASSQEAGYHGYTF
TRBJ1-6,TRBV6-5,CASSPYQYLNSPLHF
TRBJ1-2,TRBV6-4,CASSDSRLGGLSYGYTF
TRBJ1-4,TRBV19,CASSRTANNEKLFF
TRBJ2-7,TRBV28,CASSPFGGTTYEQYF
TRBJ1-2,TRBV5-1,CASSLTGDYGYTF
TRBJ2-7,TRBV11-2,CASSRGGLNSYEQYF
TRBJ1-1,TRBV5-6,CASSFGQNTEAFF
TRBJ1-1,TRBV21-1,CASRTAGDREAFF
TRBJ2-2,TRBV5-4,CASSRTAILGTGELFF
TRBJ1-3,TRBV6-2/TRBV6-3,CASSPTLGLDTIYF
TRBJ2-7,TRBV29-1,CSAKTGSSYEQYF
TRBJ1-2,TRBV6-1,CASSERPGRSNYGYTF
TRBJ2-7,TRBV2,CASSGRSSSGGSNEQYF
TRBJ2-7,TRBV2,CASSLDREFLQYF
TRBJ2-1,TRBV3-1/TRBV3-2,CASSQVAGFNEQFF